This entry lists 6 T cell receptor beta chains sequenced from one sample in a study of human T cells and chemical hapten exposure. MiXCR, applied by TCRdb to the RACE reads, yields one record per CDR3 protein. The sample lists approximately 90,000 distinct CDR3 sequences, roughly a tenth seen once, with less than 2.5% in the top ten. Time point here: patch test 1, 2 weeks after DPC sensitization. Treatment of the sample: therapeutic diphenylcyclopropenone sensitization with weekly scalp DPC. Specimen: whole blood, collected in connection with sensitization to the hapten diphenylcyclopropenone (DPC). The source of these receptors is a man in his forties or fifties with alopecia areata. Some clones in this sample may be carry-over from other donors' samples.

In this sample, this clonotype turned up a few times. The chain has TRBV3-1 and TRBJ1-2; the D gene is possibly TRBD1 (5 bases). V dropped 2 bases and J dropped 4 bases, with 17 bases sitting between them. Germline lookup yields CDR1 LGHDT and CDR2 YNNKEL (reference sequence). CDR3 length: 16 amino acids. CDR3 amino acids: CASSQRQGVLGYGYTF. CDR3 in DNA: TGTGCCAGCAGCCAAAGGCAGGGAGTTCTTGGCTATGGCTACACCTTC.

This clonotype was found a few times. The chain joins TRBV6-5 to TRBJ1-4, with 9 bases matching TRBD1. Per the germline V gene, CDR1 is MNHEY and CDR2 is SVGAGI. After removal of 4 bases from V and 7 bases from J, the junction contained 10 bases not matched to a gene. CDR3 length: 16 amino acids. The CDR3 region has the DNA TGTGCCAGCAGTTCGGAAGGACAGGGGAGGGGTGAAAAACTGTTTTTT. As protein: CASSSEGQGRGEKLFF.

This clonotype was seen ten or more times. The V gene is TRBV29-1, the J gene TRBJ2-5, with 10 nucleotides matching TRBD2. Trimming at V came to 5 bases and at J to 4 bases, leaving 7 bases not matched to a gene. This CDR3 comprises 14 residues. Germline CDR1 is SQVTM and CDR2 is ANQGSEA. CDR3 loop: CSVIWWTSGETQYF. CDR3 DNA sequence: TGCAGCGTTATCTGGTGGACTAGCGGAGAGACCCAGTACTTC.

The sample holds a few counts of this clonotype. This chain links TRBV5-1 with TRBJ2-3; 8 bases line up with TRBD2. The CDR3 covers 16 residues. V trimming: 1 base; J trimming: 2 bases; junction bases outside the gene matches: 6. From germline, CDR1 is SGHRS and CDR2 YFSETQ. The CDR3 coding sequence is TGCGCCAGCAGCTTGAGAAGCGGGGGCCCCACAGATACGCAGTATTTT. This codes for CASSLRSGGPTDTQYF.

In its sample, this clonotype was seen a few times. This chain links TRBV6-5 with TRBJ2-3; tentative D call: TRBD1 (6 bases). The CDR3 spans 15 residues. The V and J ends lost 5 bases and 1 base respectively, with 13 bases between them. Germline V CDR1 and CDR2: MNHEY, SVGAGI. The CDR3 loop is CASSHRALGTDTQYF. CDR3 DNA: TGTGCCAGCAGTCACAGGGCCTTGGGCACAGATACGCAGTATTTT.

The J gene is TRBJ2-3, the V gene TRBV7-2; 11 bases agree with TRBD2. V was clipped by 4 bases and J by 4 bases; unmatched bases: 7. The CDR3 length is 16 residues. In germline, CDR1 is SGHTA, CDR2 FQGNSA. CDR3 in DNA: TGTGCCAGCAGCTCTTCTAGCGGGAGGACGGCAGATACGCAGTATTTT. This encodes CASSSSSGRTADTQYF.